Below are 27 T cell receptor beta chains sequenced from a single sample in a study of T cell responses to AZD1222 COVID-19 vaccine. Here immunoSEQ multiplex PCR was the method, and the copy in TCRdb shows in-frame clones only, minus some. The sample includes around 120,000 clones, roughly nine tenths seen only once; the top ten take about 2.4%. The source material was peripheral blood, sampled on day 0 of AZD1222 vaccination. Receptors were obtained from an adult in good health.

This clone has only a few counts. CDR3 region: CASSEAGGNRFF. CDR3 nucleotides: TGTGCCAGCAGTGAGGCTGGGGGGAATAGGTTCTTC. The chain couples TRBV6-1 to TRBJ2-1, with D tentatively TRBD2 (6 bases). The CDR3 extends over 12 amino acids. Germline V gene sequence: CDR1 MNHNS, CDR2 SASEGT. The V and J ends lost 3 bases and 15 bases respectively, with 15 bases between them.

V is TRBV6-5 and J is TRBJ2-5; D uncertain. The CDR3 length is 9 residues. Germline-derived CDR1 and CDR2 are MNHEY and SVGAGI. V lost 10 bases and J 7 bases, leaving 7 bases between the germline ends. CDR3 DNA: TGTGCCACCCTGCGGACCCAGTACTTC. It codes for CATLRTQYF.

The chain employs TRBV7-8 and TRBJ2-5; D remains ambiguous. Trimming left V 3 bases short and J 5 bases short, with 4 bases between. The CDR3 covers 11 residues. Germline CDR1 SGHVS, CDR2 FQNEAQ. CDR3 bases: TGTGCCAGCAGCTTCTCCGAGACCCAGTACTTC. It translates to CASSFSETQYF.

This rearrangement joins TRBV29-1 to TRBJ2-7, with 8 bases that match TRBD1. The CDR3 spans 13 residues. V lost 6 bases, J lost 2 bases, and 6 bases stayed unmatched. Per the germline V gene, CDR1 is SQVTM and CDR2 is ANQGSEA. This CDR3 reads CSVPGQGPYEQYF. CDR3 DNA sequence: TGCAGCGTCCCCGGACAGGGCCCCTACGAGCAGTACTTC.

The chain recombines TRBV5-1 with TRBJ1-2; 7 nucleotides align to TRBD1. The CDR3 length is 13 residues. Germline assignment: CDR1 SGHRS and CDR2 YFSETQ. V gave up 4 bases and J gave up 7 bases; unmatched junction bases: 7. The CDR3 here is CASSTGGQVGYTF. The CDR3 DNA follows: TGCGCCAGCAGCACTGGTGGACAGGTTGGCTACACCTTC.

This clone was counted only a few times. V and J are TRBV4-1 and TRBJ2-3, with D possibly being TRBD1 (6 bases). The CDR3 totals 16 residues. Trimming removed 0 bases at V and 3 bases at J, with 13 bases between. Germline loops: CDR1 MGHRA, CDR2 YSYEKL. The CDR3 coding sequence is TGCGCCAGCAGCCAAGACACAGGGCCTGTTACAGATACGCAGTATTTT. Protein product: CASSQDTGPVTDTQYF.

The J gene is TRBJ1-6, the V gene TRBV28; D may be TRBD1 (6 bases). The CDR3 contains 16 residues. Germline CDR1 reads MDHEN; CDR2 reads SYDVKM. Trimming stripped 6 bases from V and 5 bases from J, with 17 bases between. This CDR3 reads CASRADRSFHNSPLHF. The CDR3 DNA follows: TGTGCCAGCAGGGCCGACAGGTCCTTTCATAATTCACCCCTCCACTTT. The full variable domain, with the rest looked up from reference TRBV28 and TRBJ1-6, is DVKVTQSSRYLVKRTGEKVFLECVQDMDHENMFWYRQDPGLGLRLIYFSYDVKMKEKGDIPEGYSVSREKKERFSLILESASTNQTSMYLCASRADRSFHNSPLHFGNGTRLTVT.

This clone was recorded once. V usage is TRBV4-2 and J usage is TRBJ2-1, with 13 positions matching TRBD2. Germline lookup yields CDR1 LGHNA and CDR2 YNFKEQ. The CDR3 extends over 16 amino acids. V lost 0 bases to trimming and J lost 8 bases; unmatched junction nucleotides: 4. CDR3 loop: CASSQDRTSGSDEQFF. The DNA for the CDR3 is TGTGCCAGCAGCCAAGACCGGACTAGCGGGAGCGATGAGCAGTTCTTC.

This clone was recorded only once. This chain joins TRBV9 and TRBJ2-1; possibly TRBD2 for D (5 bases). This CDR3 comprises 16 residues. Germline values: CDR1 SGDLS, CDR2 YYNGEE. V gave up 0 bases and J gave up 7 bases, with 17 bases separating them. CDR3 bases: TGTGCCAGCAGCGTAGGGGCCCAAAGCGGTGGGAATGAGCAGTTCTTC. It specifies CASSVGAQSGGNEQFF.

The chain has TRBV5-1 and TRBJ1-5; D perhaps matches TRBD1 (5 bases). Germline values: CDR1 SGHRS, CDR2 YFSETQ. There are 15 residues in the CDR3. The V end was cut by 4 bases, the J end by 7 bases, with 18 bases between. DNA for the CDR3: TGCGCCAGCAGCCCTCGGGACTCTCTGGTACAGCCCCAGCATTTT. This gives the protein CASSPRDSLVQPQHF.

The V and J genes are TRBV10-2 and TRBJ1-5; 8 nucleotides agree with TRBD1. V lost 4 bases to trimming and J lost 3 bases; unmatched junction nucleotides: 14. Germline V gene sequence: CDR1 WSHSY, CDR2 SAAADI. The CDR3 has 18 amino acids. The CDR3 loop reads CASSVQAGGAGANQPQHF. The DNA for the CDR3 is TGCGCCAGCAGTGTCCAGGCAGGGGGCGCGGGGGCCAATCAGCCCCAGCATTTT.

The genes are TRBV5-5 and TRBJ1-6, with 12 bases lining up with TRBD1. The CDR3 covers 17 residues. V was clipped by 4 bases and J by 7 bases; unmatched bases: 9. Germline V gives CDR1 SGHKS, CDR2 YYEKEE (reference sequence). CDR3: CASSKRDRGLRNSPLHF. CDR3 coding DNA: TGTGCCAGCAGCAAAAGGGACAGGGGGCTGCGGAATTCACCCCTCCACTTT.

Here the CDR3 reads CATKSGNQPQHF. CDR3 DNA sequence: TGTGCCACCAAATCGGGCAATCAGCCCCAGCATTTT. The chain links TRBV6-6 to TRBJ1-5; D remains unclear. Deletions cut 10 bases from V and 2 bases from J, with 9 bases between. Per the germline V gene, CDR1 is MNHNY and CDR2 is SVGAGI (reference sequence). The CDR3 runs 12 residues.

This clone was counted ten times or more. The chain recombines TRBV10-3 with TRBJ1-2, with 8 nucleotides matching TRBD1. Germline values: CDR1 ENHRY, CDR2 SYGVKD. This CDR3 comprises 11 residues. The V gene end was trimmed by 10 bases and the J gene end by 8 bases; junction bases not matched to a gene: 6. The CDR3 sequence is CATTTGVGYTF. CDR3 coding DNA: TGTGCCACCACGACAGGGGTCGGCTACACCTTC.

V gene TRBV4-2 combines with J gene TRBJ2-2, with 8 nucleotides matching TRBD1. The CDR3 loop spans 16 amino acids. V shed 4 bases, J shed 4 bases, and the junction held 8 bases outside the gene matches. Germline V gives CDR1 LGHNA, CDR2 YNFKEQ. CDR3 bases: TGTGCCAGCAGCCGCGGACAGGGAGGAGGCACCGGGGAGCTGTTTTTT. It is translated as CASSRGQGGGTGELFF.

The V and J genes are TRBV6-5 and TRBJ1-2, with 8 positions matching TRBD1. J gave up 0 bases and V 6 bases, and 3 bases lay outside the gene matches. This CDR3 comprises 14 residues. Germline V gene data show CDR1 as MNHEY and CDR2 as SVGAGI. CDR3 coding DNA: TGTGCCAGCAGAGAGACAGGGGCTAACTATGGCTACACCTTC. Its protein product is CASRETGANYGYTF.

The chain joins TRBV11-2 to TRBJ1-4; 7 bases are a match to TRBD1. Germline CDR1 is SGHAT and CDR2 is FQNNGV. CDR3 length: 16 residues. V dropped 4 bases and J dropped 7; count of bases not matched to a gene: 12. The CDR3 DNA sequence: TGTGCCAGCAGCTCCAAAGGAGGGGGCGTCGGTGAAAAACTGTTTTTT. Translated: CASSSKGGGVGEKLFF. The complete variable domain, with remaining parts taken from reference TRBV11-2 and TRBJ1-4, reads EAGVAQSPRYKIIEKRQSVAFWCNPISGHATLYWYQQILGQGPKLLIQFQNNGVVDDSQLPKDRFSAERLKGVDSTLKIQPAKLEDSAVYLCASSSKGGGVGEKLFFGSGTQLSVL.

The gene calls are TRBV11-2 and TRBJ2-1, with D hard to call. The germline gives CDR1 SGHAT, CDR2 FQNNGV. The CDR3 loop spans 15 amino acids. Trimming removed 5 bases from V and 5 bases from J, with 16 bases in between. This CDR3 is CASSPRARPDNEQFF. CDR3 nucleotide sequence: TGTGCCAGCAGCCCCCGGGCCCGCCCCGACAATGAGCAGTTCTTC.

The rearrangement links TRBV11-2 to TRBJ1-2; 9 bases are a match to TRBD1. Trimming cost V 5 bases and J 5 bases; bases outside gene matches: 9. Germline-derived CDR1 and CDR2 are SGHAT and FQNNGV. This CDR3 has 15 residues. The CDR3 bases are TGTGCCAGCAGCCCCCCGGGACAGGGCTGGTATGGCTACACCTTC. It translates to CASSPPGQGWYGYTF.

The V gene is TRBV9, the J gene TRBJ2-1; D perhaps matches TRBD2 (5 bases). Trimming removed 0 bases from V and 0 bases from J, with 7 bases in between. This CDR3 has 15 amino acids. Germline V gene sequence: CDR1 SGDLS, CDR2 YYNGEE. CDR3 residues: CASSVVGSSYNEQFF. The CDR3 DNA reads TGTGCCAGCAGCGTAGTAGGGAGCTCCTACAATGAGCAGTTCTTC.

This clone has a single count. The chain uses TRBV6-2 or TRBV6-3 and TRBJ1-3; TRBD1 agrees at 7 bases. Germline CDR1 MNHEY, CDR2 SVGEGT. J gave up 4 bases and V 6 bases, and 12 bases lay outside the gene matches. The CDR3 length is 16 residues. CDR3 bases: TGTGCCAGCAGCCCTCAGGACAGGTCGAAAGGAAACACCATATATTTT. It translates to CASSPQDRSKGNTIYF.

The CDR3 DNA follows: TGTGCCAGCTCACCATCAGGGGGCGCGGGAACTGAAGCTTTCTTT. The encoded protein is CASSPSGGAGTEAFF. The chain has TRBV18 and TRBJ1-1; TRBD1 matches at 8 bases. This CDR3 contains 15 residues. V lost 2 bases and J lost 5; bases outside the gene matches: 7. The germline V gene has CDR1 KGHSH and CDR2 LQKENI.

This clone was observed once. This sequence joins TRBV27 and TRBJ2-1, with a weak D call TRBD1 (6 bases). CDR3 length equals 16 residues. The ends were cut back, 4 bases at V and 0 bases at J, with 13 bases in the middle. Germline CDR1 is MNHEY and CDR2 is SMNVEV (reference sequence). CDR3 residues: CASSSIRGGSYNEQFF. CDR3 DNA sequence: TGTGCCAGCAGTTCGATCAGGGGTGGCTCCTACAATGAGCAGTTCTTC.

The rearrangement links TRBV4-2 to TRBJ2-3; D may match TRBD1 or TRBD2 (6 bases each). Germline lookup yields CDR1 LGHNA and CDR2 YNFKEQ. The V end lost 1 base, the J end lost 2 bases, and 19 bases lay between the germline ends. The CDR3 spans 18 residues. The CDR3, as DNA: TGTGCCAGCAGCCAAGGCCGGGTGGGGGGCCCGGCCACAGATACGCAGTATTTT. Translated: CASSQGRVGGPATDTQYF.

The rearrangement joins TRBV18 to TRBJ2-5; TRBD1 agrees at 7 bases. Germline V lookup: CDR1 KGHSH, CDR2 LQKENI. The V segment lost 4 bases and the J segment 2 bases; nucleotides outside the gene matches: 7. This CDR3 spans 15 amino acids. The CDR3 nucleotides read TGTGCCAGCTCACTCCAAGGACAGGTTCAAGAGACCCAGTACTTC. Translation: CASSLQGQVQETQYF.

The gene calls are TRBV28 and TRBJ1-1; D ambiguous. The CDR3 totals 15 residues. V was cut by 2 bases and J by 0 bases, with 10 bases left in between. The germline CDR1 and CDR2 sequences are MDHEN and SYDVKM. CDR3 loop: CASSLVSHVNTEAFF. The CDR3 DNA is TGTGCCAGCAGTTTAGTTTCCCATGTGAACACTGAAGCTTTCTTT.

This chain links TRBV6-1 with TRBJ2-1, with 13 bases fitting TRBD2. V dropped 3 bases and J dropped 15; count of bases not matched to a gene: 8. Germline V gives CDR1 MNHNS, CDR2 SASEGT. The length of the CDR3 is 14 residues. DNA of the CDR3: TGTGCCAGCAGTGAGTCCGGACTAGCGGGAGTTCCGTTCTTC. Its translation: CASSESGLAGVPFF.